This T cell receptor beta chain was identified in a study of blood T cells in healthy people across ages. Study-level background: Capturing about one barcoded beta molecule per two T cells was achieved by template switching.

PCR was performed a second time for roughly 7 to 11 cycles using a sample-barcoded 5' primer and a J-beta primer mix. The template-switch adaptor was a 5' adaptor with 12 random nucleotides. It tagged each cDNA molecule. MiXCR, applied by TCRdb to the 5' RACE reads, yields one record per CDR3 protein. The sample consists of more than 600,000 distinct CDR3 sequences, 25% of them appearing once. The V and J ends lost 4 bases and 12 bases, in that order; junction bases with no gene match: 19. CDR1 SGHDN and CDR2 FVKESK come from the germline V gene. CDR3 size: 16 residues. A further study also used this sample, focusing on T cells of mothers and their children. From that report: For each mother, over 8.5 million TCR beta CDR3 reads were obtained, and for each child, about 3 million. No T cell clones of persistent microchimeric origin were detected.

Sequenced material: blood. The sequence derives from a boy aged 5-17 years in good health. This chain connects TRBV14 to TRBJ2-3; 7 positions match TRBD1. The DNA for the CDR3 is TGTGCCAGCAGCCGACAGGGCGCACAGGCCATCGAGATCCAGTATTTT. This encodes CASSRQGAQAIEIQYF.